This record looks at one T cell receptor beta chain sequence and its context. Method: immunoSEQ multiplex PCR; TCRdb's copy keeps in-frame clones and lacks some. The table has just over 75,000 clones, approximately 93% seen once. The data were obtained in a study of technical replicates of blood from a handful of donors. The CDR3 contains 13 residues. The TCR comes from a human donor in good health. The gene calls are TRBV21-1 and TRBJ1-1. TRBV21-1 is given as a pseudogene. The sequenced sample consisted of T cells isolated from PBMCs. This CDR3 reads CASRRRGNTEAFF. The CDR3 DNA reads TGTGCCAGCAGGAGGAGGGGGAACACTGAAGCTTTCTTT.